The entry below gives a single TCR beta chain sequence along with its context. This entry comes from a study of T cell clones after liver transplantation. Study background: Post-transplant blood was tracked for graft-donor-reactive T cell clones identified in a pre-transplant mixed lymphocyte reaction. Pre-transplant mixed lymphocyte reactions yielded third-party-reactive TCRbeta sequences as comparators for graft-donor-reactive sequences. Timepoints were pre-transplant, pre-withdrawal, and after withdrawal was completed or failed. Tolerance: complete withdrawal held at least one year, liver enzymes staying within twice normal.

The CDR3 runs to 15 residues. Germline V lookup: CDR1 LNHDA, CDR2 SQIVND (reference sequence). J lost 4 bases, V lost 6 bases, and 10 bases had no gene match. Libraries were prepared by immunoSEQ multiplex PCR; TCRdb keeps only in-frame clonotypes and omits some of them. The sample consists of 65,000 to 85,000 clones, under 90% of them appearing once. The chain employs TRBV19 and TRBJ2-5; TRBD2 matches 8 bases. The specimen comprised CD4+ T cells from blood, sampled less than 50 months after liver transplant. This TCR was recovered from a human patient who received a liver transplant. Part of the T cells may come from the graft donor. The CDR3 DNA follows: TGTGCCAGTAGCCGAGCGGGGGCTCAGGGAGAGACCCAGTACTTC. Translation: CASSRAGAQGETQYF.